This T cell receptor (beta chain) was retrieved from a study of control samples from healthy donors and cancer patients. TCRdb's copy holds only in-frame clones and misses some; the assay was immunoSEQ multiplex PCR. The table shows about 90,000 clones, with 90% occurring only once. The CDR3 covers 13 residues. Trimming left V 0 bases short and J 5 bases short, with 7 bases between. Sequenced: blood. This chain joins TRBV12-3 or TRBV12-4 and TRBJ1-1; no definite D call. This receptor was obtained from a woman aged 18 to 35 in good health. The CDR3 nucleotides are TGTGCCAGCAGTTTAGCGGCGGATACTGAAGCTTTCTTT. As protein: CASSLAADTEAFF.